The 23 T cell receptor beta chains given below trace back to one sample, sequenced in a study of blood T cell repertoires in COVID-19. Sequenced by immunoSEQ multiplex PCR; TCRdb stores in-frame clones only, minus some. The sample lists about 170,000 clones, about 80% occurring once. Material: PBMCs or T cells enriched from blood (not recorded which). The receptors stem from a woman in her 70s in a cohort exposed to, infected with or recovered from COVID-19 (not recorded which).

The rearrangement joins TRBV28 to TRBJ1-5, with 7 bases identical to TRBD1. CDR1 and CDR2 (germline): MDHEN, SYDVKM. After removal of 3 bases from V and 6 bases from J, the junction contained 8 bases not matched to a gene. This CDR3 contains 15 residues. CDR3 sequence reads: CASSFLQGLFQPQHF. The DNA for the CDR3 is TGTGCCAGCAGTTTTTTACAGGGGCTGTTTCAGCCCCAGCATTTT. The complete variable domain, with remaining parts taken from reference TRBV28 and TRBJ1-5, reads DVKVTQSSRYLVKRTGEKVFLECVQDMDHENMFWYRQDPGLGLRLIYFSYDVKMKEKGDIPEGYSVSREKKERFSLILESASTNQTSMYLCASSFLQGLFQPQHFGDGTRLSIL.

The chain couples TRBV10-3 to TRBJ2-3; the match to TRBD1 covers 9 bases. The CDR3 consists of 14 residues. V gave up 4 bases and J gave up 6 bases; unmatched junction bases: 5. The V gene's germline CDR1 is ENHRY and CDR2 SYGVKD. CDR3 residues: CAISGQGVSDTQYF. Written as DNA, the CDR3 is TGTGCCATCAGTGGACAGGGGGTAAGCGATACGCAGTATTTT.

This clone was recorded only once. The chain combines TRBV10-3 with TRBJ2-2; the match to TRBD2 covers 7 bases. This CDR3 is built from 15 residues. The germline V gene encodes CDR1 ENHRY and CDR2 SYGVKD. V was pared by 5 bases and J by 5 bases, with 8 bases of the junction left unmatched. Here the CDR3 DNA reads TGTGCCATCAGTCCGACTAGCCCCTCAACCGGGGAGCTGTTTTTT. Its protein is CAISPTSPSTGELFF.

This chain links TRBV27 with TRBJ2-7, with 7 bases identical to TRBD2. In germline, CDR1 is MNHEY, CDR2 SMNVEV (reference sequence). V lost 3 bases and J lost 3; bases outside the gene matches: 5. The CDR3 has 14 residues. The CDR3 sequence is CASSFGRMNYEQYF. For the CDR3, the DNA is TGTGCCAGCAGTTTCGGGAGGATGAACTACGAGCAGTACTTC.

There are a few counts of this clone. The rearrangement joins TRBV21-1 to TRBJ1-6. TRBV21-1 is a listed pseudogene. This CDR3 is built from 14 residues. The CDR3 reads CASRSYGGGLPLHF. The DNA of the CDR3 is TGTGCCAGCCGCTCCTACGGCGGGGGCCTCCCCCTCCACTTT.

CDR3 in DNA: TGTGCCAGCAGCTTAGAAAGTGTCGGGGACACTGAAGCTTTCTTT. As protein: CASSLESVGDTEAFF. This sequence joins TRBV11-1 and TRBJ1-1; D gene ambiguous. V dropped 1 base and J dropped 3 bases, with 12 bases sitting between them. Germline loops: CDR1 SGHAT, CDR2 FQDESV (reference sequence). There are 15 residues in the CDR3.

This chain connects TRBV2 to TRBJ2-7; D may be TRBD2 (5 bases). Trimming removed 4 bases from V and 0 bases from J, with 10 bases in between. Germline CDR1 SNHLY, CDR2 FYNNEI. The CDR3 loop spans 14 amino acids. CDR3 protein: CASSGSGTSYEQYF. In nucleotides, the CDR3 is TGTGCCAGCAGTGGAAGCGGAACCTCCTACGAGCAGTACTTC. Looking up the rest from reference TRBV2 and TRBJ2-7 gives the full variable domain: EPEVTQTPSHQVTQMGQEVILRCVPISNHLYFYWYRQILGQKVEFLVSFYNNEISEKSEIFDDQFSVERPDGSNFTLKIRSTKLEDSAMYFCASSGSGTSYEQYFGPGTRLTVT.

Notes on this clone: Other nucleotide sequences in the sample specify the same CDR3. The chain combines TRBV19 with TRBJ2-1; 10 bases are shared with TRBD2. Germline CDR1 is LNHDA and CDR2 is SQIVND (reference sequence). Losses at the gene ends were 1 base for V and 6 bases for J; bases not matched to a gene: 0. This CDR3 contains 14 residues. The CDR3 is CASSIGTSGNEQFF. DNA of the CDR3: TGTGCCAGTAGTATAGGGACTAGCGGCAATGAGCAGTTCTTC.

The V call is TRBV12-5, the J call TRBJ2-1; TRBD1 might be the D (9 bases). The V end lost 7 bases, the J end lost 5 bases, and 30 bases lay between the germline ends. Germline CDR1 reads LGHNT; CDR2 reads FRNRAP. The CDR3 totals 19 residues. The CDR3 region is CASVSGTGLSGRTDNEQFF. The CDR3 DNA reads TGTGCTAGTGTTTCCGGGACAGGGCTAAGCGGGAGAACCGACAATGAGCAGTTCTTC.

This chain uses TRBV7-2 with TRBJ2-3; 8 bases are a match to TRBD2. The germline V gene has CDR1 SGHTA and CDR2 FQGNSA. The CDR3 is made up of 16 amino acids. Unmatched junction bases numbered 11, after V lost 5 bases and J lost 4 bases. The CDR3 loop is CASSPSGTRSADTQYF. In DNA form, the CDR3 reads TGTGCCAGCAGCCCTTCCGGGACTAGATCTGCAGATACGCAGTATTTT.

The chain has TRBV10-3 and TRBJ1-5, with 10 bases aligning to TRBD1. Germline V gene lookup returns CDR1 ENHRY and CDR2 SYGVKD. The CDR3 extends over 13 amino acids. The junction had 0 bases not matched to a gene; V was cut back by 6 bases and J by 4 bases. CDR3 DNA: TGTGCCATCAGGGGACAGGGGAATCAGCCCCAGCATTTT. Translated: CAIRGQGNQPQHF.

This clone was found once. The chain has TRBV28 and TRBJ1-2; D possibly corresponds to TRBD1 (5 bases). From germline, CDR1 is MDHEN and CDR2 SYDVKM. V lost 4 bases and J lost 4, with 16 bases in between. The CDR3 is 15 residues long. The CDR3 spells CASSSAETARYGYTF. CDR3 in DNA: TGTGCCAGCAGTTCGGCCGAGACAGCACGCTATGGCTACACCTTC.

The CDR3 here is CASSPPSGRGNEQFF. In nucleotides, the CDR3 is TGTGCCAGCAGCCCCCCTAGCGGGAGAGGCAATGAGCAGTTCTTC. V is TRBV9 and J is TRBJ2-1, with TRBD2 matching 10 bases. Trimming cost V 4 bases and J 6 bases; bases outside gene matches: 7. This CDR3 is built from 15 residues. Per the germline V gene, CDR1 is SGDLS and CDR2 is YYNGEE.

This chain uses TRBV19 with TRBJ1-1; TRBD1 is a possible D gene (6 bases). CDR3 length: 13 residues. Germline V CDR1 and CDR2: LNHDA, SQIVND (reference sequence). The V gene lost 6 bases and the J gene lost 5 bases, with 13 bases spanning the gap. The CDR3 nucleotides are TGTGCCAGTAGCCTTGAGGGGGAGACTGAAGCTTTCTTT. Amino acids: CASSLEGETEAFF.

The chain uses TRBV2 and TRBJ2-5, with D uncertain. The ends were cut back, 4 bases at V and 3 bases at J, with 3 bases in the middle. CDR1 SNHLY and CDR2 FYNNEI come from the germline V gene. CDR3 length: 11 amino acids. In nucleotides, the CDR3 is TGTGCCAGCAGTGCAAAAGAGACCCAGTACTTC. Its translation is CASSAKETQYF.

The chain recombines TRBV29-1 with TRBJ2-3; the D is unclear. The length of the CDR3 is 12 residues. The ends were cut back, 7 bases at V and 0 bases at J, with 8 bases in the middle. Germline CDR1 and CDR2: SQVTM and ANQGSEA. The CDR3 sequence: CSALTSTDTQYF. The CDR3, as DNA: TGCAGCGCCTTAACTAGCACAGATACGCAGTATTTT.

This chain joins TRBV5-1 and TRBJ2-5; D may be TRBD2 (7 bases). The CDR3 is 15 residues long. Deletions cut 6 bases from V and 2 bases from J, with 17 bases between. The germline V gene encodes CDR1 SGHRS and CDR2 YFSETQ. CDR3 sequence: CASTQVGGRQETQYF. The CDR3, as DNA: TGCGCCAGCACCCAAGTGGGGGGGCGGCAAGAGACCCAGTACTTC.

This chain joins TRBV3-1 (or the pseudogene TRBV3-2) and TRBJ2-3, with TRBD2 identical over 9 bases. The V segment lost 1 base and the J segment 0 bases; nucleotides outside the gene matches: 11. Germline V gene lookup returns CDR1 LGHDT and CDR2 YNNKEL (reference sequence). This CDR3 contains 19 residues. The chain's CDR3 is CASSQVGGRARFSTDTQYF. The CDR3 DNA follows: TGTGCCAGCAGCCAAGTTGGCGGGAGGGCCAGGTTCAGCACAGATACGCAGTATTTT.

V and J are TRBV18 and TRBJ1-5; D is possibly TRBD1 (5 bases). Looked up from germline, CDR1 is KGHSH and CDR2 is LQKENI. CDR3 length: 15 residues. Trimming took off 3 bases at V and 0 bases at J, with 9 bases between the two ends. The CDR3 protein is CASSPSGGSNQPQHF. The CDR3 DNA sequence: TGTGCCAGCTCACCTTCGGGGGGTAGCAATCAGCCCCAGCATTTT.

The V and J genes are TRBV29-1 and TRBJ1-3, with 11 bases matching TRBD1. J gave up 4 bases and V 4 bases, and 9 bases lay outside the gene matches. Germline loops: CDR1 SQVTM, CDR2 ANQGSEA. This CDR3 has 16 amino acids. As DNA, the CDR3 is TGCAGCGTTGCCCGGACAGGGGGCGCGGGAGGAAACACCATATATTTT. The encoded protein is CSVARTGGAGGNTIYF.

The chain combines TRBV28 with TRBJ2-7; D unresolved. The germline V gene has CDR1 MDHEN and CDR2 SYDVKM. The CDR3 contains 14 residues. V was pared by 6 bases and J by 3 bases, with 15 bases between. CDR3: CASSPQGESYEQYF. CDR3 bases: TGTGCCAGCAGCCCCCAAGGAGAGAGCTACGAGCAGTACTTC.

The V and J genes are TRBV7-2 and TRBJ2-7, with TRBD1 matching over 11 bases. The CDR3 runs to 14 residues. CDR1 SGHTA and CDR2 FQGNSA come from the germline V gene. The ends lost 6 bases at V and 3 bases at J; junction bases unmatched: 4. CDR3 loop: CASRDRGRVYEQYF. The CDR3 nucleotides read TGTGCCAGCAGGGACAGGGGGCGCGTCTACGAGCAGTACTTC.

The sample holds one count of this clone. This rearrangement joins TRBV5-1 to TRBJ1-1; the D gene is possibly TRBD1 (5 bases). CDR1 and CDR2 (germline): SGHRS, YFSETQ. The length of the CDR3 is 14 residues. The V and J ends lost 2 bases and 2 bases respectively, with 10 bases between them. DNA for the CDR3: TGCGCCAGCAGCTTTCAAACAGGTAACACTGAAGCTTTCTTT. As protein: CASSFQTGNTEAFF.